A single sample is the source of the 22 T cell receptor beta chains below, sequenced in a study of cytomegalovirus exposure and HLA in healthy donors. PCR employed 60 Vbeta and 13 Jbeta primers. TCRdb's table, derived via immunoSEQ multiplex PCR, lists solely in-frame clones and lacks some. The sample carries approximately 240,000 clones, just under 85% recorded once. The sample comprised PBMCs. All receptors derive from a woman aged 40 to 49 in good health and CMV-seronegative.

This clone was counted a single time. The chain links TRBV4-1 to TRBJ2-7, with D maybe TRBD1 (6 bases). V was shortened by 3 bases and J by 5 bases, with 17 bases between the two germline ends. The CDR3 sequence is 15 residues long. Germline values: CDR1 MGHRA, CDR2 YSYEKL. The CDR3 here is CASSQETTGLNEQYF. CDR3 nucleotide sequence: TGCGCCAGCAGCCAGGAGACTACAGGGCTGAACGAGCAGTACTTC.

The genes are TRBV5-1 and TRBJ2-3; D unresolved. Germline-derived CDR1 and CDR2 are SGHRS and YFSETQ. V lost 0 bases and J lost 3, with 11 bases in between. This CDR3 region has 15 residues. CDR3 loop: CASSLANLQTDTQYF. The CDR3 DNA reads TGCGCCAGCAGCTTGGCCAATCTACAGACAGATACGCAGTATTTT.

The gene calls are TRBV5-1 and TRBJ2-5; TRBD1 matches 7 bases. Germline-derived CDR1 and CDR2 are SGHRS and YFSETQ. CDR3 size: 13 residues. V lost 4 bases and J lost 5; bases outside the gene matches: 5. The CDR3 reads CASSEVGGETQYF. The CDR3 DNA reads TGCGCCAGCAGCGAGGTAGGGGGCGAGACCCAGTACTTC.

This chain links TRBV4-3 with TRBJ1-3; D is uncertain. This CDR3 has 14 amino acids. Germline CDR1 LGHNA, CDR2 YSLEER. V was trimmed by 1 base and J by 4 bases, leaving 8 bases between them. The CDR3 is CASSQVKRGNTIYF. Here the CDR3 DNA reads TGCGCCAGCAGCCAAGTAAAGAGGGGAAACACCATATATTTT.

The genes are TRBV18 and TRBJ1-6, with D possibly matching TRBD1 (6 bases). The CDR3 runs to 14 residues. The germline V gene has CDR1 KGHSH and CDR2 LQKENI. Trimming cost V 11 bases and J 9 bases, with 20 bases left between them. The CDR3 DNA sequence: TGTGCCGCCTCAATCGGGACACTAGGTTCACCCCTCCACTTT. Residues: CAASIGTLGSPLHF.

The gene calls are TRBV14 and TRBJ2-1, with 7 bases fitting TRBD2. Trimming took 0 bases from V and 2 from J; bases not matched to a gene: 19. Germline assignment: CDR1 SGHDN and CDR2 FVKESK. CDR3 length equals 21 residues. The CDR3 region is CASSQDLYVRGETDPYNEQFF. CDR3 coding DNA: TGTGCCAGCAGCCAAGATCTGTATGTCCGGGGGGAGACAGATCCCTACAATGAGCAGTTCTTC.

The genes are TRBV7-9 and TRBJ2-7, with a tentative D call TRBD2 (5 bases). V lost 6 bases to trimming and J lost 2 bases, with 8 bases between them. This CDR3 is 12 amino acids long. Looked up from germline, CDR1 is SEHNR and CDR2 is FQNEAQ (reference sequence). The CDR3 DNA sequence: TGTGCCAGCAGTCCCGGGGCCTACGAGCAGTACTTC. It yields the protein CASSPGAYEQYF. Drawing the rest from reference TRBV7-9 and TRBJ2-7, the complete variable domain is DTGVSQNPRHKITKRGQNVTFRCDPISEHNRLYWYRQTLGQGPEFLTYFQNEAQLEKSRLLSDRFSAERPKGSFSTLEIQRTEQGDSAMYLCASSPGAYEQYFGPGTRLTVT.

The CDR3, as DNA: TGTGCCAGCAGCTTAGTTGGCCAGGGGGCACTGGCAGATACGCAGTATTTT. It specifies CASSLVGQGALADTQYF. V gene TRBV7-2 combines with J gene TRBJ2-3, with 8 bases lining up with TRBD1. Losses at the gene ends were 1 base for V and 4 bases for J; bases not matched to a gene: 10. CDR3 size: 17 residues. CDR1 and CDR2 (germline): SGHTA, FQGNSA.

The chain recombines TRBV7-3 with TRBJ2-1; no firm D call. Germline values: CDR1 SGHTA, CDR2 FQGTGA. V was shortened by 0 bases and J by 0 bases, with 6 bases between the two germline ends. The CDR3 contains 15 residues. CDR3 in amino acids: CASSLTRSSYNEQFF. Written as DNA, the CDR3 is TGTGCCAGCAGCTTAACGCGGAGCTCCTACAATGAGCAGTTCTTC.

V and J are TRBV30 and TRBJ2-1, with 11 bases fitting TRBD1. The V gene's germline CDR1 is GTSNPN and CDR2 SVGIG (reference sequence). CDR3 size: 15 residues. V shed 1 base, J shed 2 bases, and the junction held 1 base outside the gene matches. The CDR3 nucleotides read TGTGCCTGGAGTGGGACAGGGGGCGCCTACAATGAGCAGTTCTTC. This sequence encodes CAWSGTGGAYNEQFF.

This chain links TRBV6-5 with TRBJ1-5; D not resolved. CDR3 length: 13 amino acids. Trimming pared 6 bases from V and 5 bases from J, leaving 11 bases between. Germline V gives CDR1 MNHEY, CDR2 SVGAGI. The chain's CDR3 is CASSPADYQPQHF. In DNA form, the CDR3 reads TGTGCCAGCAGCCCGGCGGACTATCAGCCCCAGCATTTT.

CDR3 nucleotides: TGTGCCAGCGGCACGGGGGGGGAGGAGACCCAGTACTTC. Its translation is CASGTGGEETQYF. This chain uses TRBV6-6 with TRBJ2-5; 8 positions match TRBD2. After removal of 8 bases from V and 5 bases from J, the junction contained 7 bases not matched to a gene. The germline CDR1 and CDR2 sequences are MNHNY and SVGAGI (reference sequence). The CDR3 extends over 13 amino acids.

CDR3 sequence reads: CSVVDRGVVNTEAFF. As DNA, the CDR3 is TGCAGCGTTGTCGACAGGGGCGTTGTGAACACTGAAGCTTTCTTT. The chain combines TRBV29-1 with TRBJ1-1; 8 nucleotides match TRBD1. This CDR3 has 15 residues. After removal of 4 bases from V and 0 bases from J, the junction contained 7 bases not matched to a gene. Germline V lookup: CDR1 SQVTM, CDR2 ANQGSEA.

This clone came up a few times. The J gene is TRBJ2-5, the V gene TRBV5-1; 7 bases agree with TRBD1. Germline V gene data show CDR1 as SGHRS and CDR2 as YFSETQ. This CDR3 comprises 14 residues. V lost 6 bases, J lost 2 bases, and 7 bases stayed unmatched. The CDR3 here is CASKQGTVQETQYF. DNA of the CDR3: TGCGCCAGCAAACAGGGGACAGTGCAAGAGACCCAGTACTTC.

The chain has TRBV6-1 and TRBJ2-2; tentatively, D is TRBD2 (6 bases). This CDR3 has 13 amino acids. V lost 7 bases and J 6 bases, leaving 12 bases between the germline ends. CDR1 MNHNS and CDR2 SASEGT come from the germline V gene. The CDR3 bases are TGTGCCAGCACCCTGACTAGTTCCGGGGAGCTGTTTTTT. It is translated as CASTLTSSGELFF.

This rearrangement joins TRBV6-5 to TRBJ1-1; D may be TRBD1 (6 bases). Trimming removed 2 bases at V and 1 base at J, with 11 bases between. This CDR3 spans 15 amino acids. Germline V gene sequence: CDR1 MNHEY, CDR2 SVGAGI. CDR3 coding DNA: TGTGCCAGCAGTTACGCAGGGGCCTCGAACACTGAAGCTTTCTTT. Translated, it gives CASSYAGASNTEAFF.

The CDR3 reads CASSEAELGGTEAFF. In DNA, the CDR3 is TGTGCCAGCAGTGAAGCCGAATTAGGGGGCACTGAAGCTTTCTTT. The rearrangement links TRBV2 to TRBJ1-1, with D perhaps TRBD1 (6 bases). The CDR3 length is 15 residues. V was shortened by 0 bases and J by 4 bases, with 12 bases between the two germline ends. Germline CDR1 SNHLY, CDR2 FYNNEI.

This clone was seen a single time. The chain is built from TRBV2 and TRBJ2-3; D ambiguous. From germline, CDR1 is SNHLY and CDR2 FYNNEI. This CDR3 is 18 amino acids long. The V gene lost 7 bases and the J gene lost 4 bases, with 27 bases spanning the gap. The CDR3 is CASTVGTGAPAEADTQYF. In DNA, the CDR3 is TGTGCCAGCACCGTCGGTACTGGAGCCCCGGCAGAGGCAGATACGCAGTATTTT. Full variable domain (outside the CDR3, taken from reference TRBV2 and TRBJ2-3): EPEVTQTPSHQVTQMGQEVILRCVPISNHLYFYWYRQILGQKVEFLVSFYNNEISEKSEIFDDQFSVERPDGSNFTLKIRSTKLEDSAMYFCASTVGTGAPAEADTQYFGPGTRLTVL.

This clone is a singleton in its sample. The chain uses TRBV7-9 and TRBJ2-5; 7 bases are shared with TRBD1. The J call may be in error: the DNA end matches TRBJ2-7 better. This CDR3 has 14 amino acids. Germline loops: CDR1 SEHNR, CDR2 FQNEAQ (reference sequence). CDR3: CASSLAGQAYEQYF. The CDR3 nucleotides read TGTGCCAGCAGCTTAGCCGGACAGGCCTACGAGCAGTACTTC.

As for this clone: This CDR3 is also generated by other DNA sequences in the sample. The genes are TRBV7-9 and TRBJ2-5; TRBD2 aligns across 7 bases. CDR3 length: 14 amino acids. CDR1 and CDR2 from the germline V gene are SEHNR and FQNEAQ (reference sequence). Trimming removed 1 base from V and 2 bases from J; junction bases left unmatched: 1. The CDR3 loop reads CASSLVGGQETQYF. For the CDR3, the DNA is TGTGCCAGCAGCTTAGTCGGGGGGCAAGAGACCCAGTACTTC. The full variable domain, rest sourced from reference TRBV7-9 and TRBJ2-5, is DTGVSQNPRHKITKRGQNVTFRCDPISEHNRLYWYRQTLGQGPEFLTYFQNEAQLEKSRLLSDRFSAERPKGSFSTLEIQRTEQGDSAMYLCASSLVGGQETQYFGPGTRLLVL.

The chain couples TRBV11-3 to TRBJ2-7; D is possibly TRBD1 (6 bases). Germline-derived CDR1 and CDR2 are SGHNT and YENEEA. The CDR3 has 14 amino acids. Trimming took off 4 bases at V and 4 bases at J, with 14 bases between the two ends. This CDR3 is CASSSSRQAYEQYF. The CDR3 DNA sequence: TGTGCCAGCAGCTCATCCCGACAGGCATACGAGCAGTACTTC.

The chain couples TRBV18 to TRBJ1-3; perhaps TRBD1 as D (6 bases). The CDR3 runs 16 residues. Trimming removed 3 bases from V and 0 bases from J, with 12 bases in between. Germline CDR1 KGHSH, CDR2 LQKENI. CDR3 amino acids: CASSPNGQSSGNTIYF. CDR3 bases: TGTGCCAGCTCACCGAATGGACAGAGCTCTGGAAACACCATATATTTT.